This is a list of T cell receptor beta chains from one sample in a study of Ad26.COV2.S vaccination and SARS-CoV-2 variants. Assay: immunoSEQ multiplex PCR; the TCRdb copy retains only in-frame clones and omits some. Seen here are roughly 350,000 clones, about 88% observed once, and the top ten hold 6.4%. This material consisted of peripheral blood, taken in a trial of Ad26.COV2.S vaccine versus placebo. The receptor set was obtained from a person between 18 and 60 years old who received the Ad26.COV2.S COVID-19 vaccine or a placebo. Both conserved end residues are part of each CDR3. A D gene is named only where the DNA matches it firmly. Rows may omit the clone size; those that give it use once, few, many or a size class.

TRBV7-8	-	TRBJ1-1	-	CASSFEGRATEAFF	TGTGCCAGCAGCTTTGAGGGAAGGGCCACTGAAGCTTTCTTT
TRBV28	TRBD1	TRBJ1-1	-	CASSLGTGRDTEAFF	TGTGCCAGCAGTTTGGGGACAGGGAGGGATACTGAAGCTTTCTTT
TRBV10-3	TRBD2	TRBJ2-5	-	CAIRGGTEETQYF	TGTGCCATCAGGGGAGGGACGGAAGAGACCCAGTACTTC
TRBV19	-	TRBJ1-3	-	CASSLNSGNTIYF	TGTGCCAGTAGTTTAAACTCTGGAAACACCATATATTTT
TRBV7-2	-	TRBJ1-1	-	CASSLIFGGNTEAFF	TGTGCCAGCAGCTTAATTTTCGGCGGGAACACTGAAGCTTTCTTT
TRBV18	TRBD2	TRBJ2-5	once	CASSPGLAQETQYF	TGTGCCAGCTCACCGGGACTAGCTCAAGAGACCCAGTACTTC
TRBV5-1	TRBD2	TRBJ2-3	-	CASSSSGGAFTDTQYF	TGCGCCAGCAGCTCTAGCGGGGGGGCCTTCACAGATACGCAGTATTTT
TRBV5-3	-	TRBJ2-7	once	CARSLFRGRHTYEQYF	TGTGCCAGAAGCTTGTTTCGGGGGCGGCATACCTACGAGCAGTACTTC
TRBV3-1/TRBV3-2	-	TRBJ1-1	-	CASSPLGDTEAFF	TGTGCCAGCAGCCCTCTGGGGGACACTGAAGCTTTCTTT
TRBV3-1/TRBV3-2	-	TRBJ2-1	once	CASSQDMKGQWSYNEQFF	TGTGCCAGCAGCCAAGATATGAAGGGGCAATGGTCCTACAATGAGCAGTTCTTC
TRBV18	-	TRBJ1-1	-	CASSPLRVGGTEAFF	TGTGCCAGCTCTCCCTTGCGGGTTGGAGGCACTGAAGCTTTCTTT
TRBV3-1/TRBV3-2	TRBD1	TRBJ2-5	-	CASSHGTDRWQETQYF	TGTGCCAGCAGCCACGGGACAGACCGATGGCAAGAGACCCAGTACTTC
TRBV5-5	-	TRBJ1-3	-	CASSLSIGSSGNTIYF	TGTGCCAGCAGCTTGAGTATTGGGAGCTCTGGAAACACCATATATTTT
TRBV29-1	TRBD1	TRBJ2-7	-	CSVEDSGTGHEQYF	TGCAGCGTTGAAGATAGTGGGACAGGCCACGAGCAGTACTTC
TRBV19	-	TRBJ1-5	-	CASRGQTNQPQHF	TGTGCCAGTAGAGGACAGACGAATCAGCCCCAGCATTTT
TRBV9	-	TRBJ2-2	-	CASSVEGSDTGELFF	TGTGCCAGCAGCGTAGAAGGGTCCGACACCGGGGAGCTGTTTTTT
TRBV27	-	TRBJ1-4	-	CASSFFSPGGNEKLFF	TGTGCCAGCAGTTTCTTCTCCCCTGGGGGTAATGAAAAACTGTTTTTT
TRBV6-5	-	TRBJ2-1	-	CASRVGSNEQFF	TGTGCCAGTAGGGTTGGATCTAATGAGCAGTTCTTC
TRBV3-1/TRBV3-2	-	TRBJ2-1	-	CASSLCVLVEQFF	TGTGCCAGCAGCCTATGTGTGCTGGTGGAGCAGTTCTTC
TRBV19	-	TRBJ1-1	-	CASSGRPENTEAFF	TGTGCCAGTAGTGGTCGACCGGAGAACACTGAAGCTTTCTTT
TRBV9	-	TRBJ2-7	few	CASSVGSRGNYEQYF	TGTGCCAGCAGCGTAGGTTCCCGGGGGAACTACGAGCAGTACTTC
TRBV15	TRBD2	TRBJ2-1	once	CATSRVGRRTSEGGGEQFF	TGTGCCACCAGCAGGGTTGGACGAAGGACTAGCGAGGGGGGCGGTGAGCAGTTCTTC
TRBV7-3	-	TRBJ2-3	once	CASSYRDPTDTQYF	TGTGCCAGCAGCTACCGGGACCCCACAGATACGCAGTATTTT
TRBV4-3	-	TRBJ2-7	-	CASSHGTSVGEQYF	TGCGCCAGCAGCCACGGGACCTCCGTCGGCGAGCAGTACTTC
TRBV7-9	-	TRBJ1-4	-	CASSFDRLSNEKLFF	TGTGCCAGCAGCTTTGACAGGCTTTCTAATGAAAAACTGTTTTTT
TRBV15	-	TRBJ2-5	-	CATSRERQETQYF	TGTGCCACCAGCAGAGAGAGGCAAGAGACCCAGTACTTC
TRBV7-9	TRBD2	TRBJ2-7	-	CASSSSGWEGVHEQYF	TGTGCCAGCAGCTCCTCGGGTTGGGAGGGAGTTCACGAGCAGTACTTC
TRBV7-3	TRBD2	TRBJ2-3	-	CASSRKGLAGAPTDTQYF	TGTGCCAGCAGCCGAAAGGGGCTAGCGGGGGCCCCCACAGATACGCAGTATTTT
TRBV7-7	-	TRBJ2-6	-	CASSLQAGANVLTF	TGTGCCAGCAGTCTACAAGCTGGGGCCAACGTCCTGACTTTC
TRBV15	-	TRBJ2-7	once	CATSRDRQASSYEQYF	TGTGCCACCAGCAGAGATCGTCAAGCGAGCTCCTACGAGCAGTACTTC
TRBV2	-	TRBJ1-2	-	CASSEARAGGYTF	TGTGCCAGCAGTGAAGCGCGGGCGGGTGGCTACACCTTC
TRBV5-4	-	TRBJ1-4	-	CASSLGGGSEKLFF	TGTGCCAGCAGCTTGGGCGGGGGCAGCGAAAAACTGTTTTTT
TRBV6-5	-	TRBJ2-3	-	CASSYSLARTDTQYF	TGTGCCAGCAGTTACTCTCTGGCCCGCACAGATACGCAGTATTTT
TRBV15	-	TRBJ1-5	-	CATSSRGYSNQPQHF	TGTGCCACCAGCAGCAGGGGATATAGCAATCAGCCCCAGCATTTT
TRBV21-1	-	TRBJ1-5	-	CASSKQGEGGQPQHF	TGTGCCAGCAGCAAGCAGGGTGAGGGGGGTCAGCCCCAGCATTTT
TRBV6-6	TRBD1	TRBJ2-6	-	CASSYSTGGLANVLTF	TGTGCCAGCAGTTACTCAACAGGGGGCCTGGCCAACGTCCTGACTTTC
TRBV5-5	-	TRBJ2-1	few	CASRLGVKTLSSYNEQFF	TGTGCCAGCAGATTGGGAGTAAAAACGTTGAGCTCCTACAATGAGCAGTTCTTC
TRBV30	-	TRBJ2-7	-	CATQVRTYEQYF	TGTGCCACCCAGGTTAGGACCTACGAGCAGTACTTC
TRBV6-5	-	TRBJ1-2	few	CASSYDRGRSAGYTF	TGTGCCAGCAGTTACGACCGCGGGAGGTCTGCTGGCTACACCTTC
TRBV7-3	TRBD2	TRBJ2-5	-	CASSLYLGRAETQYF	TGTGCCAGCAGCTTATATCTCGGGAGGGCGGAGACCCAGTACTTC
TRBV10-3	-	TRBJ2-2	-	CAISESTVGELFF	TGTGCCATCAGTGAGTCGACAGTCGGGGAGCTGTTTTTT
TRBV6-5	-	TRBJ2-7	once	CASSRPGPPYEQYF	TGTGCCAGCAGTAGACCCGGGCCACCATACGAGCAGTACTTC
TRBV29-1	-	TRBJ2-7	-	CSVGWGRDEQYF	TGCAGCGTTGGGTGGGGTCGCGACGAGCAGTACTTC
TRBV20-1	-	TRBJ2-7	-	CSASILSRQYF	TGCAGTGCTAGTATCCTTAGTAGGCAGTACTTC
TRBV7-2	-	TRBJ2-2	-	CASSLIGSGAFRTGELFF	TGTGCCAGCAGCTTAATCGGTAGCGGAGCTTTTAGAACCGGGGAGCTGTTTTTT
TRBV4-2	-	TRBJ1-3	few	CASSQEGSRGAGNTIYF	TGTGCCAGCAGCCAAGAGGGCTCTCGGGGAGCTGGAAACACCATATATTTT
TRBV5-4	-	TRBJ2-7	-	CASSLVPGSYEQYF	TGTGCCAGCAGCTTGGTCCCGGGGTCCTACGAGCAGTACTTC
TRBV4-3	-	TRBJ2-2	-	CASSQDRMEGASYTGELFF	TGCGCCAGCAGCCAAGATAGGATGGAGGGGGCTTCTTACACCGGGGAGCTGTTTTTT
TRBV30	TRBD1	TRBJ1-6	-	CAWVRQGINSPLHF	TGTGCCTGGGTTCGACAGGGGATAAACTCACCCCTCCACTTT